The 2 T cell receptor beta chains below all came from one sample that was sequenced in a study of beta chain features in type 1 diabetes. Study-wide results and limits: Among all four CD4+ subsets, Type 1 diabetes patients had TCRB CDR3s that were moderately but significantly shorter.

Every isolated RNA sample was fully reverse transcribed, so sequencing captured expressed TCRB transcripts. TCRdb's table, derived via immunoSEQ multiplex PCR, lists solely in-frame clones and lacks some. Found here are roughly 250,000 clones, over 20% of them singletons; the top ten hold 0.028%. The antigens of these receptors remain unknown. The specimen sequenced was naive CD4+ T cells from blood. These receptors all come from a woman between 40 and 55 years old with type 1 diabetes.

The table lists this clone with a few counts. The chain joins TRBV6-5 to TRBJ2-1; a possible D gene is TRBD1 (5 bases). This CDR3 has 12 amino acids. Per the germline V gene, CDR1 is MNHEY and CDR2 is SVGAGI. V was pared by 5 bases and J by 9 bases, with 11 bases between. CDR3 sequence: CASSAQGAEQFF. CDR3 nucleotides: TGTGCCAGCAGTGCCCAGGGTGCTGAGCAGTTCTTC.

For this clone: Germline is not matched at one junction end, which may reflect a read error. In DNA, the CDR3 is TGCGCCAGCAGCCAAGTAGGGAGTACCCAGTCCTTC. It encodes CASSQVGSTQSF. V is TRBV4-1 and J is TRBJ2-7; possibly TRBD2 for D (5 bases). The CDR3 consists of 12 residues. Germline assignment: CDR1 MGHRA and CDR2 YSYEKL.